This TCR beta chain was recorded in a study of blood T cell repertoires in COVID-19. Looking at the study overall: Samples of COVID-19 (acute and convalescent) were obtained from the United States, Italy and Spain.

There are 18 residues in the CDR3. V shed 7 bases and J shed 2 bases, with 24 bases lying between them. CDR1 is MNHEY, CDR2 SMNVEV, per germline (reference sequence). Living in under 30 US areas, the participants were between roughly 18 and 95 years of age. The table came from immunoSEQ multiplex PCR; TCRdb's copy has only in-frame clones and leaves some out. This repertoire shows about 270,000 clones, more than 75% found once; its top ten account for approximately 2.4%. The gene calls are TRBV27 and TRBJ2-1; D is possibly TRBD2 (6 bases). The receptor comes from a woman aged 18-29 years who had recovered from COVID-19. The sequenced sample consisted of PBMCs or T cells enriched from blood (not recorded which). The CDR3 DNA reads as TGTGCCAGCACCTCCGTCCTCTCGGCTAGCGTACCCTACAATGAGCAGTTCTTC. Amino acids: CASTSVLSASVPYNEQFF.